This TCR beta chain was found in a study of blood T cell repertoires in COVID-19. V lost 3 bases to trimming and J lost 3 bases; unmatched junction nucleotides: 1. Germline V lookup: CDR1 SEHNR, CDR2 FQNEAQ (reference sequence). This CDR3 is built from 13 residues. Profiled with immunoSEQ multiplex PCR; TCRdb holds only in-frame clones, not every one. The sample has around 620,000 clones, about 90% seen once; the top ten hold more than 0.25%. The V call is TRBV7-9, the J call TRBJ1-2; 7 nucleotides align to TRBD1. The sequenced material came from peripheral blood. The source of this sequence is a woman aged 18-29 years with acute or convalescent COVID-19. In nucleotides, the CDR3 is TGTGCCAGCAGCTTCGGGACAGACTATGGCTACACCTTC. Encoded protein: CASSFGTDYGYTF.